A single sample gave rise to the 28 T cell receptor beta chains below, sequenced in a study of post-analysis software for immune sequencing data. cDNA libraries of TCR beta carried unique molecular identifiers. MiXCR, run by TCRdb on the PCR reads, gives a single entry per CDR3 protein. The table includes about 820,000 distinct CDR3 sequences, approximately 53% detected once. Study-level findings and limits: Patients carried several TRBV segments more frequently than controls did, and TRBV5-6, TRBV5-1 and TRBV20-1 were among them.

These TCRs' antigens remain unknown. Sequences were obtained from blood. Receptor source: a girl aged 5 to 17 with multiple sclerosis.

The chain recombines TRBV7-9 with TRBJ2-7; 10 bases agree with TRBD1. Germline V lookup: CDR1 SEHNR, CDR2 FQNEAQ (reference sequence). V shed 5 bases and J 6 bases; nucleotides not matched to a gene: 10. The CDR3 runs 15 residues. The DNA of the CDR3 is TGTGCCAGCAGCGACCGGGACAGGGGACTTGCCGAGCAGTACTTC. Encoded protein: CASSDRDRGLAEQYF.

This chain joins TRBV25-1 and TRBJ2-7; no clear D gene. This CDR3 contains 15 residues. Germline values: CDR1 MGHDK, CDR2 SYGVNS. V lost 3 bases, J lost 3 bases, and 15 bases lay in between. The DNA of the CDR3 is TGTGCCAGCAGTGATTACAGCAGTGCGCTCTACGAGCAGTACTTC. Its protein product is CASSDYSSALYEQYF.

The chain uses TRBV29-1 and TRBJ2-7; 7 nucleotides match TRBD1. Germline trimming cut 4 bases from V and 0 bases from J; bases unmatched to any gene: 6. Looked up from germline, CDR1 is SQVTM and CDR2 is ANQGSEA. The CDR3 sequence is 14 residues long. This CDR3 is CSVGRGPPSYEQYF. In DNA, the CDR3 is TGCAGCGTTGGAAGGGGGCCACCCTCCTACGAGCAGTACTTC.

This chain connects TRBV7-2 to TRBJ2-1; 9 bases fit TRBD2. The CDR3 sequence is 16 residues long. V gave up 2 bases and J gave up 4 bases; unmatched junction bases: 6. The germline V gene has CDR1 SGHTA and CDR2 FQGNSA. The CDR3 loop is CASSLLAGGPYNEQFF. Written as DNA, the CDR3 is TGTGCCAGCAGCTTATTGGCGGGAGGGCCATACAATGAGCAGTTCTTC.

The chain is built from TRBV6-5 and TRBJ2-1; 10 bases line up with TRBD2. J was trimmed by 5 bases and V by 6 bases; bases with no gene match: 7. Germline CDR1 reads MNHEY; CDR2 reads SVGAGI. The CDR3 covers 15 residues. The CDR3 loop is CASSRAGGYHNEQFF. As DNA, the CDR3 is TGTGCCAGCAGCAGAGCGGGAGGGTACCACAATGAGCAGTTCTTC.

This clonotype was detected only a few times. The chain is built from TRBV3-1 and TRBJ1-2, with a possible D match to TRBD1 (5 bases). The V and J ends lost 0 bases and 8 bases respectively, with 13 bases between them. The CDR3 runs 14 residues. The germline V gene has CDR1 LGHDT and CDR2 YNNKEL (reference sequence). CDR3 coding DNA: TGTGCCAGCAGCCAAGACCCCCAGGGAGGAGGCTACACCTTC. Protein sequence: CASSQDPQGGGYTF.

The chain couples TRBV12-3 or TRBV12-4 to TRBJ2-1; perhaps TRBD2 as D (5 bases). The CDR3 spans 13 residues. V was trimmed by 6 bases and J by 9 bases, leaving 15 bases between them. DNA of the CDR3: TGTGCCAGCAGGATCCGGGGAACCAGTGAGCAGTTCTTC. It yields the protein CASRIRGTSEQFF.

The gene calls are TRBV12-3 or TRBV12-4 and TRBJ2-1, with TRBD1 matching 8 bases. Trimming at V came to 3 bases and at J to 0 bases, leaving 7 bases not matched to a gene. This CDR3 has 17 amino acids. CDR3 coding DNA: TGTGCCAGCAGTTTCTTCAGGGGGCTTAACTCCTACAATGAGCAGTTCTTC. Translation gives CASSFFRGLNSYNEQFF.

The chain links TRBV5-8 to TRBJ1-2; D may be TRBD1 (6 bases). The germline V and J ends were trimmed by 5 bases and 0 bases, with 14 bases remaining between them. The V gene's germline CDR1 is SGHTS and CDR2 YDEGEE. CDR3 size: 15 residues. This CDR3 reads CASRRQATANYGYTF. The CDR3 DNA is TGTGCCAGCAGGCGACAGGCCACCGCTAACTATGGCTACACCTTC.

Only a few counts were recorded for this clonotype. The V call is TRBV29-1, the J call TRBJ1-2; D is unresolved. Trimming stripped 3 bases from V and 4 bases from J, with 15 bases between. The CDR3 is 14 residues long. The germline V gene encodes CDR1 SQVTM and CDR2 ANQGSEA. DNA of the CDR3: TGCAGCGTTGATCCTTCGGACCGCCGCTATGGCTACACCTTC. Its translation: CSVDPSDRRYGYTF.

The CDR3 protein is CASGRTSGRPLSVYEQYF. Here the CDR3 DNA reads TGTGCCAGCGGTCGGACTAGCGGGAGGCCATTGTCCGTCTACGAGCAGTACTTC. The genes are TRBV6-1 and TRBJ2-7; 14 bases match TRBD2. This CDR3 comprises 18 residues. Germline trimming cut 8 bases from V and 3 bases from J; bases unmatched to any gene: 15. CDR1 is MNHNS and CDR2 is SASEGT in the germline V gene.

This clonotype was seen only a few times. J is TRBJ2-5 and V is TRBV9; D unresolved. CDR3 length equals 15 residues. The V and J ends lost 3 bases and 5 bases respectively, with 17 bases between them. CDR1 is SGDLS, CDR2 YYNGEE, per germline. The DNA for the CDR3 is TGTGCCAGCAGCGCCTATAGCCAAGCCCCTGAGACCCAGTACTTC. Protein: CASSAYSQAPETQYF.

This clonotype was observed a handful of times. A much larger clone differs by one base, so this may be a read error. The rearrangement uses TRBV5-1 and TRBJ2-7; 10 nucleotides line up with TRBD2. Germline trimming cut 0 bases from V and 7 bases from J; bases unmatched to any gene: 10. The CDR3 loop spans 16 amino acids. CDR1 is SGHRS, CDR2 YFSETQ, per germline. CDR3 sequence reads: CASSLEVAGGYNEQYF. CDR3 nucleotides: TGCGCCAGCAGCTTGGAGGTAGCGGGAGGATACAATGAGCAGTACTTC.

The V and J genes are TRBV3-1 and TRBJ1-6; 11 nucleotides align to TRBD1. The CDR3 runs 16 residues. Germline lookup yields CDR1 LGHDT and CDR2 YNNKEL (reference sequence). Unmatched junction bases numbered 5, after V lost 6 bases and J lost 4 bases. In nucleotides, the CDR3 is TGTGCCAGCAGTCACCGGGACAGGGGGTATAATTCACCCCTCCACTTT. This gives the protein CASSHRDRGYNSPLHF.

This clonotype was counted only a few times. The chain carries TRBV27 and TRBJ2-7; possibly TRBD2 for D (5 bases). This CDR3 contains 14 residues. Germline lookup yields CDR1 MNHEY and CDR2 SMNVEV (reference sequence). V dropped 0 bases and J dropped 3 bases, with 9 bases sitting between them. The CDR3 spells CASSLSSGFYEQYF. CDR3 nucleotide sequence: TGTGCCAGCAGTTTATCTTCGGGGTTCTACGAGCAGTACTTC.

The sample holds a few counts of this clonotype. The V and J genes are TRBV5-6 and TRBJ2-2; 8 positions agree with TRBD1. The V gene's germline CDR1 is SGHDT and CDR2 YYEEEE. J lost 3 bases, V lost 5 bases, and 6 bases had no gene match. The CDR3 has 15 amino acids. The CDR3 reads CASSSGTGHTGELFF. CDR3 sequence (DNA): TGTGCCAGCAGTTCCGGGACAGGACACACCGGGGAGCTGTTTTTT. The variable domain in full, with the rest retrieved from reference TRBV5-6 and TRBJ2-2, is DAGVTQSPTHLIKTRGQQVTLRCSPKSGHDTVSWYQQALGQGPQFIFQYYEEEERQRGNFPDRFSGHQFPNYSSELNVNALLLGDSALYLCASSSGTGHTGELFFGEGSRLTVL.

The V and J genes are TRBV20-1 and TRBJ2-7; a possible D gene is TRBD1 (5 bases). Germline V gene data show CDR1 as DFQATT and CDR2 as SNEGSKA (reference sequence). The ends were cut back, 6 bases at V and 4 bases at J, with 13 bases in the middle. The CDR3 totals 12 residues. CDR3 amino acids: CSAPGSVYEQYF. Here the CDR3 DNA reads TGCAGTGCCCCAGGGTCTGTATACGAGCAGTACTTC.

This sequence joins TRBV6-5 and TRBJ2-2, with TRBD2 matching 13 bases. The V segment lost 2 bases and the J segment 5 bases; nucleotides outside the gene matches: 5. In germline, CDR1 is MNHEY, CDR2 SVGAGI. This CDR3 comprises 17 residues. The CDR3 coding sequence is TGTGCCAGCAGTTACAAAAGGACTAGCGGGAGTACCGGGGAGCTGTTTTTT. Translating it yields CASSYKRTSGSTGELFF.

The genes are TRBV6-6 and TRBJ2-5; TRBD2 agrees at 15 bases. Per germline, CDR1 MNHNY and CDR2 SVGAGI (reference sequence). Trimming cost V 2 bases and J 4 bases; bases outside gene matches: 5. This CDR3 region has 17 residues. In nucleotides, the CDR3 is TGTGCCAGCAGTTACGGGGGACTAGCGGGAGGACCAGAGACCCAGTACTTC. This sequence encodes CASSYGGLAGGPETQYF.

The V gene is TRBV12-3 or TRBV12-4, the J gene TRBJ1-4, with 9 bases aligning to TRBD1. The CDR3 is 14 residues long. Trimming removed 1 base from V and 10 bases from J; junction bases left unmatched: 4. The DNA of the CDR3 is TGTGCCAGCAGTTTAGGGGGACAGGGAGGAAAACTGTTTTTT. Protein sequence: CASSLGGQGGKLFF.

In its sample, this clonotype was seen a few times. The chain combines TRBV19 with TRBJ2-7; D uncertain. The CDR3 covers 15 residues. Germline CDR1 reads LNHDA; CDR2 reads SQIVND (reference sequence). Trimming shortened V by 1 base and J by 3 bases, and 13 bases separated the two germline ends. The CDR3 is CASSIGPLIIYEQYF. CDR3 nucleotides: TGTGCCAGTAGTATAGGGCCCTTGATTATCTACGAGCAGTACTTC.

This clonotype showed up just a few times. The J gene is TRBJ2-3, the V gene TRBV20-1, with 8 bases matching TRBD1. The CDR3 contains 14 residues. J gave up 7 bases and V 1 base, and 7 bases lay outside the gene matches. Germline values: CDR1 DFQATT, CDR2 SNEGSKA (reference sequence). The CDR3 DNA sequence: TGCAGTGCTAGAGTTGGGACAGGCGTAAATACGCAGTATTTT. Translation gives CSARVGTGVNTQYF.

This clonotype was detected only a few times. This chain's CDR3 is CASSDSRSGYNEQFF. For the CDR3, the DNA is TGTGCCAGCAGTGACTCGAGGAGCGGTTACAATGAGCAGTTCTTC. The chain is built from TRBV6-4 and TRBJ2-1, with D tentatively TRBD2 (5 bases). The V end lost 0 bases, the J end lost 4 bases, and 10 bases lay between the germline ends. The CDR3 consists of 15 residues. Germline V gene sequence: CDR1 MRHNA, CDR2 SNTAGT.

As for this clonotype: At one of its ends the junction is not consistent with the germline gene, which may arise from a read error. Written as DNA, the CDR3 is TGCGCCAGTAGCTATGGACAGGGAGACTACGAGCAGTACTTC. This codes for CASSYGQGDYEQYF. The chain has TRBV5-1 and TRBJ2-7; TRBD1 aligns across 8 bases. The CDR3 has 14 residues. Per the germline V gene, CDR1 is SGHRS and CDR2 is YFSETQ.

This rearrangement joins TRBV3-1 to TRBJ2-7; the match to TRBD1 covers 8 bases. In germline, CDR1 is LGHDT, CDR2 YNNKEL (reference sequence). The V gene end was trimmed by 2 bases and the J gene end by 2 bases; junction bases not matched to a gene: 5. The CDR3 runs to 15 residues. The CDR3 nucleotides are TGTGCCAGCAGCCAAAGAGAGACAGGGGCCTACGAGCAGTACTTC. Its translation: CASSQRETGAYEQYF.

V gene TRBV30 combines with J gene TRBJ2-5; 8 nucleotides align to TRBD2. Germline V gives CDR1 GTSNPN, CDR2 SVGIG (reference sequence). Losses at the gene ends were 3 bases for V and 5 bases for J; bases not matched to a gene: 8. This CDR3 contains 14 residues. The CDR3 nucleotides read TGTGCCTGGAGCGGACTAGCTGGGTATGAGACCCAGTACTTC. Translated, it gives CAWSGLAGYETQYF.

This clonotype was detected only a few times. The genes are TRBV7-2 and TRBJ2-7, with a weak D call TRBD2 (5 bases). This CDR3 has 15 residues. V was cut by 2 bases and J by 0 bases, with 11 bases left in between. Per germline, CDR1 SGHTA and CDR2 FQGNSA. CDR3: CASSLRAALSYEQYF. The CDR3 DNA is TGTGCCAGCAGCTTACGAGCGGCTCTCTCCTACGAGCAGTACTTC.

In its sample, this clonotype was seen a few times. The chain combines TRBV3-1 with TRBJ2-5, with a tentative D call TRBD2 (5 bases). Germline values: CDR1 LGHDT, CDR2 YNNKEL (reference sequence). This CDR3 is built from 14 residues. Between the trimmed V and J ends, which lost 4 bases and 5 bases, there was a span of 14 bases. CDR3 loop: CASSPPEGRETQYF. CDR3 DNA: TGTGCCAGCAGCCCGCCCGAGGGTCGGGAGACCCAGTACTTC.